This TCR beta chain was captured in a study of CXCR3-negative and CXCR3-positive naive CD8 T cells. The study, taken as a whole, reports: A higher hydrophobicity marked the TRB CDR3s of CXCR3-positive naive cells versus CXCR3-negative naive cells.

5' RACE with UMI labels generated the TRB cDNA libraries. After re-calling the 5' RACE reads, TCRdb lists one entry per CDR3 protein, DNA absent. The table for this sample gives some 150,000 distinct CDR3 sequences. About this clonotype itself: Its antigen remains unknown.

This clonotype originated in a human donor in good health. Some clones in this sample may be carry-over from other donors' samples. The sample taken for sequencing was naive CXCR3+ CD8+ T cells from blood. The subset was: CD45RO-CCR7+CD27+CD95- naive CD8+ T cells expressing CXCR3 (TNR3+).

Here the CDR3 reads CASSQSSRFGPDTQYF. J is TRBJ2-3 and V is TRBV16. CDR1 and CDR2 (germline): KGHSY, FQNENV. The CDR3 has 16 amino acids.